The 23 T cell receptor beta chains below all came from one sample that was sequenced in a study. A single record per CDR3 protein comes from TCRdb applying MiXCR to the 5' RACE reads. This sample yields around 30,000 distinct CDR3 sequences, of which 25% to 30% are seen a single time; about 2.5% belongs to the top ten. Cells sorted as Tregs were CD4+, CD25+ and CD127-/low. The sequencing input was tumor-infiltrating Tregs sorted from the breast tumor. These receptors were collected from a female donor with breast cancer.

The rearrangement links TRBV5-1 to TRBJ2-7; TRBD1 is a possible D gene (5 bases). Germline CDR1 SGHRS, CDR2 YFSETQ. V lost 0 bases and J 6 bases, leaving 16 bases between the germline ends. The CDR3 has 15 amino acids. The CDR3 region is CASSLAAGCASEQYF. The CDR3 region has the DNA TGCGCCAGCAGCTTGGCGGCAGGGTGTGCGTCCGAGCAGTACTTC.

The V gene is TRBV6-5, the J gene TRBJ2-1; D is perhaps TRBD2 (5 bases). The CDR3 sequence is 11 residues long. Germline CDR1 is MNHEY and CDR2 is SVGAGI. V was cut by 8 bases and J by 5 bases, with 7 bases left in between. The CDR3 nucleotides read TGTGCCAGCGAGCGGAACAATGAGCAGTTCTTC. Residues: CASERNNEQFF.

The sample holds many counts of this clonotype. This chain uses TRBV29-1 with TRBJ2-1, with 10 nucleotides matching TRBD2. The CDR3 totals 15 residues. Germline-derived CDR1 and CDR2 are SQVTM and ANQGSEA. The V segment lost 3 bases and the J segment 2 bases; nucleotides outside the gene matches: 4. The CDR3 protein is CSVESGRETYNEQFF. The CDR3 coding sequence is TGCAGCGTTGAGAGCGGGAGGGAAACCTACAATGAGCAGTTCTTC.

This clonotype has ten or more counts. The chain uses TRBV9 and TRBJ2-1; D not resolved. Trimming shortened V by 0 bases and J by 6 bases, and 13 bases separated the two germline ends. Germline V gene data show CDR1 as SGDLS and CDR2 as YYNGEE. The CDR3 spans 15 residues. The CDR3 loop reads CASSVESAPANEQFF. CDR3 nucleotides: TGTGCCAGCAGCGTAGAAAGCGCCCCCGCCAATGAGCAGTTCTTC.

On this clonotype: A much larger clone sits a single nucleotide away, making a read error possible. The genes are TRBV4-1 and TRBJ1-3; a weak D match, TRBD1 (6 bases). From germline, CDR1 is MGHRA and CDR2 YSYEKL. The CDR3 totals 18 residues. Here the CDR3 reads CASSTVRWTVRSGSTIYF. The DNA for the CDR3 is TGCGCCAGCAGCACGGTCCGGTGGACAGTACGCTCTGGAAGCACCATATATTTT.

This clonotype was found a few times. A much larger clone lies a single base off, so this may be a read error. The chain joins TRBV5-1 to TRBJ2-1, with D perhaps TRBD2 (5 bases). Germline lookup yields CDR1 SGHRS and CDR2 YFSETQ. This CDR3 is built from 15 residues. V lost 4 bases, J lost 7 bases, and 18 bases lay in between. CDR3 sequence: CASSLDAFSGNEQFF. For the CDR3, the DNA is TGCGCCAGCAGCCTCGATGCATTCTCGGGGAATGAGCAGTTCTTC.

This clonotype was picked up a small number of times. V usage is TRBV12-3 or TRBV12-4 and J usage is TRBJ2-2, with D unclear. CDR3 length: 12 amino acids. Trimming shortened V by 0 bases and J by 7 bases, and 3 bases separated the two germline ends. CDR3 sequence: CASSLANGELFF. CDR3 nucleotide sequence: TGTGCCAGCAGTTTAGCAAACGGGGAGCTGTTTTTT.

V and J are TRBV7-8 and TRBJ2-5; D not certain. The CDR3 contains 16 residues. V dropped 2 bases and J dropped 0 bases, with 13 bases sitting between them. Germline V lookup: CDR1 SGHVS, CDR2 FQNEAQ. The CDR3 protein is CASSLYSKPYQETQYF. Here the CDR3 DNA reads TGTGCCAGCAGCTTATACTCTAAGCCGTACCAAGAGACCCAGTACTTC. Supplemented by reference TRBV7-8 and TRBJ2-5, the full variable domain reads GAGVSQSPRYKVAKRGQDVALRCDPISGHVSLFWYQQALGQGPEFLTYFQNEAQLDKSGLPSDRFFAERPEGSVSTLKIQRTQQEDSAVYLCASSLYSKPYQETQYFGPGTRLLVL.

Of note for this clonotype: A single base separates this from a much larger clone, so it may be a read error. The J gene is TRBJ2-7, the V gene TRBV20-1; D perhaps matches TRBD2 (6 bases). Germline CDR1 DFQATT, CDR2 SNEGSKA (reference sequence). Trimming took 0 bases from V and 7 from J, leaving 16 bases between them. CDR3 length: 14 residues. CDR3 residues: CSARDRERAREQYF. As DNA, the CDR3 is TGCAGTGCTAGAGATCGAGAGCGGGCGCGTGAGCAGTACTTC.

Many counts were recorded for this clonotype. The chain couples TRBV7-9 to TRBJ2-7; 9 positions match TRBD1. There are 16 residues in the CDR3. Germline CDR1 is SEHNR and CDR2 is FQNEAQ (reference sequence). V lost 1 base, J lost 6 bases, and 10 bases stayed unmatched. The CDR3 coding sequence is TGTGCCAGCAGCTTAGATGTCGGACAGGGGAACGGCGAGCAGTACTTC. This codes for CASSLDVGQGNGEQYF. The whole variable domain, remainder taken from reference TRBV7-9 and TRBJ2-7, is DTGVSQNPRHKITKRGQNVTFRCDPISEHNRLYWYRQTLGQGPEFLTYFQNEAQLEKSRLLSDRFSAERPKGSFSTLEIQRTEQGDSAMYLCASSLDVGQGNGEQYFGPGTRLTVT.

The genes are TRBV20-1 and TRBJ1-1, with D uncertain. The CDR3 totals 14 residues. The germline V gene encodes CDR1 DFQATT and CDR2 SNEGSKA (reference sequence). V was pared by 0 bases and J by 4 bases, with 12 bases between. The chain's CDR3 is CSARDLESGTEAFF. In DNA, the CDR3 is TGCAGTGCTAGAGATCTGGAGAGCGGCACTGAAGCTTTCTTT.

The table lists this clonotype with many counts. V usage is TRBV20-1 and J usage is TRBJ2-5; 11 nucleotides align to TRBD2. The germline V gene encodes CDR1 DFQATT and CDR2 SNEGSKA (reference sequence). CDR3 length equals 15 residues. V was clipped by 0 bases and J by 4 bases; unmatched bases: 4. CDR3 sequence: CSARDLAGGIETQYF. The DNA for the CDR3 is TGCAGTGCTAGAGATCTAGCGGGAGGAATAGAGACCCAGTACTTC.

This clonotype was observed a handful of times. V and J are TRBV18 and TRBJ2-1; D is perhaps TRBD2 (6 bases). The length of the CDR3 is 17 residues. The germline CDR1 and CDR2 sequences are KGHSH and LQKENI. V was pared by 0 bases and J by 6 bases, with 18 bases between. The CDR3 nucleotides are TGTGCCAGCTCACCACCGAGGCAAGGGACTTCTGTCAATGAGCAGTTCTTC. It specifies CASSPPRQGTSVNEQFF.

A note on this clonotype: A much more abundant neighbour one base away suggests this may be a read error. The chain is built from TRBV6-1 and TRBJ1-1, with TRBD1 matching 7 bases. CDR1 is MNHNS and CDR2 is SASEGT in the germline V gene. This CDR3 has 14 residues. In DNA, the CDR3 is TGTGCCAGCAGCCTGGGACAGATGAACACTGAAGCTTCCTTT. Translated: CASSLGQMNTEASF.

The sample holds many counts of this clonotype. V usage is TRBV5-1 and J usage is TRBJ1-2, with 7 bases that match TRBD1. V trimming: 3 bases; J trimming: 2 bases; junction bases outside the gene matches: 4. The CDR3 runs to 14 residues. Germline V gives CDR1 SGHRS, CDR2 YFSETQ. The CDR3 spells CASSSSGQNYGYTF. In DNA, the CDR3 is TGCGCCAGCAGCTCTTCGGGACAGAACTATGGCTACACCTTC.

As to this clonotype: It may be a read error: a sequence one base away is much more abundant. V gene TRBV20-1 combines with J gene TRBJ2-4, with D perhaps TRBD2 (6 bases). CDR1 and CDR2 from the germline V gene are DFQATT and SNEGSKA (reference sequence). There are 14 residues in the CDR3. The CDR3 loop reads CSATSAGTKDIQYF. CDR3 sequence (DNA): TGCAGTGCTACTAGCGCCGGGACCAAAGACATTCAGTACTTC.

At least ten counts were recorded for this clonotype. J is TRBJ2-5 and V is TRBV20-1, with a tentative D call TRBD2 (7 bases). Per germline, CDR1 DFQATT and CDR2 SNEGSKA (reference sequence). This CDR3 is built from 14 residues. Trimming shortened V by 1 base and J by 5 bases, and 14 bases separated the two germline ends. CDR3 loop: CSARGAGRGETQYF. CDR3 bases: TGCAGTGCTAGAGGAGCGGGAAGGGGGGAGACCCAGTACTTC.

The chain is built from TRBV28 and TRBJ1-2; D uncertain. This CDR3 region has 15 residues. Between the trimmed V and J ends, which lost 7 bases and 2 bases, there was a span of 17 bases. Germline CDR1 reads MDHEN; CDR2 reads SYDVKM. The CDR3 region is CASTIESKVNYGYTF. DNA of the CDR3: TGTGCCAGCACCATAGAGAGCAAGGTGAACTATGGCTACACCTTC.

By share of the sample, this clonotype is medium-sized (0.01 to 0.1%). This chain joins TRBV20-1 and TRBJ2-7, with 11 bases matching TRBD1. Germline trimming cut 6 bases from V and 2 bases from J; bases unmatched to any gene: 6. The CDR3 contains 14 residues. Per the germline V gene, CDR1 is DFQATT and CDR2 is SNEGSKA (reference sequence). The CDR3 protein is CSALTGQGAYEQYF. In DNA form, the CDR3 reads TGCAGTGCGCTAACGGGACAGGGGGCCTACGAGCAGTACTTC.

The chain has TRBV15 and TRBJ1-2; possibly TRBD1 for D (6 bases). CDR1 is LNHNV, CDR2 YYDKDF, per germline (reference sequence). The germline V and J ends were trimmed by 3 bases and 4 bases, with 6 bases remaining between them. The CDR3 runs to 12 residues. DNA of the CDR3: TGTGCCACCAGCAGGGACAGCTATGGCTACACCTTC. Its protein is CATSRDSYGYTF.

Worth noting for this clonotype: Here the CDR3 omits its conserved ending phenylalanine or tryptophan, so a read error is the likely source. The chain carries TRBV6-1 and TRBJ2-1; 8 bases line up with TRBD2. Germline loops: CDR1 MNHNS, CDR2 SASEGT. This CDR3 is 15 amino acids long. The J segment lost 8 bases and the V segment lost 1 base, leaving 7 bases of the junction unmatched. This CDR3 is CASSEGPGRAYEQFL. The CDR3 DNA follows: TGTGCCAGCAGTGAAGGTCCCGGGAGGGCCTATGAGCAGTTCCTC.

This clonotype was recorded many times. The chain has TRBV15 and TRBJ2-1; possible D gene TRBD2, 5 bases. This CDR3 has 16 amino acids. Trimming took off 0 bases at V and 10 bases at J, with 19 bases between the two ends. The V gene's germline CDR1 is LNHNV and CDR2 YYDKDF (reference sequence). In DNA form, the CDR3 reads TGTGCCACCAGCAGAGATATCGGGATTGTAGCCCCAGAGCAGTTCTTC. Its protein is CATSRDIGIVAPEQFF.

Concerning this clonotype itself: A much larger clone lies a single base off, so this may be a read error. The V and J genes are TRBV5-6 and TRBJ1-4; TRBD1 agrees at 7 bases. Germline V gene sequence: CDR1 SGHDT, CDR2 YYEEEE. The CDR3 consists of 15 residues. CDR3 amino acids: CANSLRTGSEEKLFF. CDR3 sequence (DNA): TGTGCCAACAGCTTGCGGACAGGATCGGAGGAAAAACTGTTTTTT.